This TCR beta chain was profiled in a study of T cells in Graves' hyperthyroidism and ophthalmopathy. The study, taken as a whole, reports: Most thyroid clonotypes expanded above 0.001 were also detected in blood.

The CDR3 runs to 17 residues. The V gene end was trimmed by 5 bases and the J gene end by 7 bases; junction bases not matched to a gene: 17. The germline CDR1 and CDR2 sequences are LNHNV and YYDKDF (reference sequence). The CDR3 regions of TCR beta were amplified from RNA transcripts. The HTBI primer set was used in a first-round RT-PCR of the TCR CDR3. TCRdb analysed the multiplex PCR reads with MiXCR anew, one entry per CDR3 protein. The sample has roughly 550,000 distinct CDR3 sequences; 15% to 20% are singletons. This clonotype has just a few counts. Its specificity is unknown. Patients were excluded because of uncontrolled infection, other autoimmune disease, pregnancy or lactation. PBMCs stemmed from approximately 10 ml fresh peripheral blood.

This receptor was obtained from a woman aged 30 to 39 with Graves' ophthalmopathy. The sequencing sample was made of blood. The rearrangement links TRBV15 to TRBJ1-2; TRBD1 matches at 9 bases. The CDR3 reads CATSRGRQGGPPGGYTF. CDR3 DNA sequence: TGTGCCACCAGCCGAGGACGACAGGGGGGCCCACCGGGTGGCTACACCTTC.